This TCR beta chain derives from a study of T cells in Graves' hyperthyroidism and ophthalmopathy. Overall study findings and caveats: Among clonotypes expanded in thyroid above 0.001, most were also found in blood. Median prediction lead before ophthalmopathy onset was 6 to 8 months with the model.

TCR beta CDR3 sequences were amplified from RNA transcripts. First-round RT-PCR targeting the TCR CDR3 was performed with the HTBI primer set. TCRdb re-called the multiplex PCR reads with MiXCR, one entry per CDR3 protein. The sample has under 250,000 distinct CDR3 sequences, 24% seen once; the top ten hold about a third. Details on this clonotype: Its antigen is not identified.

The study based diagnoses on clinical symptoms, serum thyroxine and TRAb, thyroid ultrasound and orbital computed tomography. The source is a woman in her forties with Graves' ophthalmopathy. Sequencing used blood.

The CDR3 bases are TGTGCTAGTGGCCGGGGGGGCGGTAGGGTCACCTACGAGCAGTACTTC. Translated, it gives CASGRGGGRVTYEQYF. The rearrangement joins TRBV12-5 to TRBJ2-7; 8 nucleotides match TRBD2. J was trimmed by 2 bases and V by 6 bases; bases with no gene match: 12. CDR3 length: 16 amino acids. Germline lookup yields CDR1 LGHNT and CDR2 FRNRAP.